This TCR beta chain was sequenced during a study of OX40 agonist ivuxolimab in advanced cancers. At the level of the study: Aged about 20 to 80 with a mean of approximately 57 years, they were about 78% male.

Worth noting for this clone: Its antigen remains unknown.

Study observations and caveats: Expanded peripheral T cells had an undetermined antigen specificity.

Germline lookup yields CDR1 SGHRS and CDR2 YFSETQ. V lost 0 bases and J lost 7; bases outside the gene matches: 10. CDR3 length: 17 residues. This table comes from immunoSEQ multiplex PCR, and its TCRdb copy is limited to in-frame clones, with some not included. The sample shows under 90,000 clones, roughly 87% of them seen only once. The input for sequencing was CD4+ or CD8+ T cells sorted from blood, taken in a trial of the OX40 agonist ivuxolimab. The TCR comes from an adult with an advanced solid tumor such as melanoma, head and neck, liver or kidney cancer. This chain uses TRBV5-1 with TRBJ2-1; TRBD2 matches at 10 bases. CDR3 coding DNA: TGCGCCAGCAGCTTGGTTTTTAGGACTAGCGGAAAGAATGAGCAGTTCTTC. Translated: CASSLVFRTSGKNEQFF.